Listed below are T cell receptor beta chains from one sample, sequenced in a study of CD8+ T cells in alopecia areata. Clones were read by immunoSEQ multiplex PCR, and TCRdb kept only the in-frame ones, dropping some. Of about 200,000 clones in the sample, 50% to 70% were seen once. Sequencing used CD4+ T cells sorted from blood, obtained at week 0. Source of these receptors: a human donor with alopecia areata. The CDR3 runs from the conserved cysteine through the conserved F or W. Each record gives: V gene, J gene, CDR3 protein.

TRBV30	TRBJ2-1	CAWSFSSGYNEQFF
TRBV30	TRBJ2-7	CAWSVQGYEQYF
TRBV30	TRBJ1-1	CAWSVLGTGITEAFF
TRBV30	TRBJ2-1	CAWSLPGAGRGSEQFF
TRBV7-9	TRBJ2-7	CASSLGGQEGAYEQYF
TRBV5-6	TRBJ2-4	CASMRDRTPQNIQYF
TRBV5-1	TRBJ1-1	CASSLEGNTEAFF
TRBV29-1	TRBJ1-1	CSVGAGTEAFF
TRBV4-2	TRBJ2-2	CASSQEGREVSGELFF
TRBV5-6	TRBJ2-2	CASSLALAGAGELFF
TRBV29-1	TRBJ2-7	CSVEEVTGGSYEQYF
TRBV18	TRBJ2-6	CASSPLVAGANVLTF
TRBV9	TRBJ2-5	CASSVGGGGETQYF
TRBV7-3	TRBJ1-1	CASSLRQGDTEAFF
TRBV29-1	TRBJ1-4	CSVRSGGRDEKLFF
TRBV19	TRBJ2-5	CASRAPQRYQETQYF
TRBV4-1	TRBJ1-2	CASSQFPTESNYGYTF
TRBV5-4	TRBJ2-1	CASRAFGRAYNEQFF
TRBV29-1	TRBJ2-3	CSVESSFTDTQYF
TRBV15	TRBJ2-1	CATSRERRGVEQFF
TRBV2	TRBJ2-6	CASSLTGGASGANVLTF
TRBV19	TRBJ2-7	CASQAGVGEQYF
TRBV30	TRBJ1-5	CAWSVGTGGNQPQHF